A selection of T cell receptor beta chains follows, all from one sample in a study of T cell responses to AZD1222 COVID-19 vaccine. The repertoire was sequenced with immunoSEQ multiplex PCR; TCRdb's copy has only in-frame clones and lacks some. This sample has about 110,000 clones; approximately 90% occur once, and the top ten carry around 4.5%. Here the sequenced sample was peripheral blood, taken 28 days after the second AZD1222 dose. The receptor set was obtained from an adult who received the AZD1222 COVID-19 vaccine. CDR3s include the opening cysteine and the closing phenylalanine or tryptophan. A D gene is named only where the DNA matches it firmly. The size entry is marked missing in some rows and otherwise reads once, few, many or a size class.

j_call,clone_size,d_call,v_call,cdr3_nt,cdr3_aa
TRBJ2-1,.,.,TRBV19,TGTGCCAGTAGAAGTGGGGCCTACAATGAGCAGTTCTTC,CASRSGAYNEQFF
TRBJ1-2,.,.,TRBV3-1/TRBV3-2,TGTGCCAGCAGCCAATCAGAGACCTATGGCTACACCTTC,CASSQSETYGYTF
TRBJ2-7,.,.,TRBV19,TGTGCCAGTAGTATTGGGATAGGGTTCTACGAGCAGTACTTC,CASSIGIGFYEQYF
TRBJ1-4,.,TRBD1,TRBV6-5,TGTGCCAGCAGTTACCATGCGGCAGGGGGAAATGAAAAACTGTTTTTT,CASSYHAAGGNEKLFF
TRBJ2-7,.,.,TRBV7-9,TGTGCCAGCAGCCTGCCTGGCTCCTACGAGCAGTACTTC,CASSLPGSYEQYF
TRBJ1-5,.,.,TRBV19,TGTGCCAGTAGTGCAGGGGCGAATCAGCCCCAGCATTTT,CASSAGANQPQHF
TRBJ1-5,.,.,TRBV6-5,TGTGCCAGCAGTTATGGACAGTCCAATCAGCCCCAGCATTTT,CASSYGQSNQPQHF
TRBJ2-2,.,.,TRBV6-5,TGTGCCAGCAGTTACGGATTTGGAACCGGGGAGCTGTTTTTT,CASSYGFGTGELFF
TRBJ2-1,.,.,TRBV9,TGTGCCAGCAGCGGGGATGGAGGATACTACAATGAGCAGTTCTTC,CASSGDGGYYNEQFF
TRBJ2-7,once,TRBD1,TRBV19,TGTGCCAGTAGACCGGGACAGGGGTCGTCCCACGAGCAGTACTTC,CASRPGQGSSHEQYF
TRBJ2-5,.,.,TRBV4-1,TGCGCCAGCAGCCCAAACAGGGCAGAGACCCAGTACTTC,CASSPNRAETQYF
TRBJ1-2,.,.,TRBV2,TGTGCCAGCAGTGAATTGGGAACCGGCTACACCTTC,CASSELGTGYTF
TRBJ1-2,.,.,TRBV5-5,TGTGCCAGCAGCTTGGATAACGGGGGTGGCTATGGCTACACCTTC,CASSLDNGGGYGYTF
TRBJ1-3,.,.,TRBV19,TGTGCCAGTAGTACGGCATGGGCTGGAAACACCATATATTTT,CASSTAWAGNTIYF
TRBJ2-1,.,.,TRBV11-3,TGTGCCAGCAGCTTAGCGGATGGTGACCATGAGCAGTTCTTC,CASSLADGDHEQFF
TRBJ1-3,.,.,TRBV24-1,TGTGCCACCAGTGATCACGGATCCTCTGGAAACACCATATATTTT,CATSDHGSSGNTIYF
TRBJ1-1,.,.,TRBV2,TGTGCCAGCAGTGGCCAAGAGAACACTGAAGCTTTCTTT,CASSGQENTEAFF
TRBJ1-5,.,.,TRBV9,TGTGCCAGCAGCGTCGGTCAGGGGCCCTATCAGCCCCAGCATTTT,CASSVGQGPYQPQHF
TRBJ1-3,.,.,TRBV7-2,TGTGCCAGCAGCCTAGCCGGGACGGCCTACTCTGGAAACACCATATATTTT,CASSLAGTAYSGNTIYF
TRBJ1-5,.,.,TRBV15,TGTGCCACCAGAGCCGGGAGAATTTATAGCAATCAGCCCCAGCATTTT,CATRAGRIYSNQPQHF
TRBJ2-7,.,.,TRBV3-1/TRBV3-2,TGTGCCAGCAGCCACCAGGGGTCCCCTAGCTCCTACGAGCAGTACTTC,CASSHQGSPSSYEQYF
TRBJ1-5,.,.,TRBV7-8,TGTGCCAGCAGCTTAGGGAGGACAGACAATCAGCCCCAGCATTTT,CASSLGRTDNQPQHF
TRBJ2-7,once,TRBD1,TRBV19,TGTGCCAGCGAAGCCGGGACAGGGGCGTCCTACGAGCAGTACTTC,CASEAGTGASYEQYF
TRBJ2-4,.,.,TRBV6-1,TGTGCCAGCAGTGAAGGGCCACGAAACATTCAGTACTTC,CASSEGPRNIQYF
TRBJ1-1,.,.,TRBV2,TGTGCCAGCATTGGCACCATGAACACTGAAGCTTTCTTT,CASIGTMNTEAFF
TRBJ1-4,.,.,TRBV19,TGTGCCAGTAGTTTGGGGCTAGGCCTTGAAAAACTGTTTTTT,CASSLGLGLEKLFF
TRBJ1-6,.,.,TRBV10-2,TGCGCCAGCAGGAGAACAGGGTCCTATAATTCACCCCTCCACTTT,CASRRTGSYNSPLHF
TRBJ1-2,.,TRBD1,TRBV9,TGTGCCAGCAGCGATGACAGGGAGGGCAACTATGGCTACACCTTC,CASSDDREGNYGYTF
TRBJ1-4,.,.,TRBV15,TGTGCCACCAGCAGAGATAACTTTGGGAGAGATTATGAAAAACTGTTTTTT,CATSRDNFGRDYEKLFF
TRBJ2-2,.,.,TRBV3-1/TRBV3-2,TGTGCCAGCAGCCTCGAGGGCGGGGAGCTGTTTTTT,CASSLEGGELFF
TRBJ1-2,.,.,TRBV10-1,TGCGCCAGCAGTGGCGGGGGAGCCTATGGCTACACCTTC,CASSGGGAYGYTF
TRBJ1-5,once,TRBD1,TRBV2,TGTGCCAGTCTCGCCGGACAGGGGGCGGCTCAGCCCCAGCATTTT,CASLAGQGAAQPQHF
TRBJ1-5,.,.,TRBV12-3/TRBV12-4,TGTGCCAGCAGCCAACAGGGTGGACAGCCCCAGCATTTT,CASSQQGGQPQHF
TRBJ2-3,.,TRBD2,TRBV28,TGTGCCAGCAGAGTAGCGGGGGGCACAGATACGCAGTATTTT,CASRVAGGTDTQYF
TRBJ2-5,.,.,TRBV19,TGTGCCAGTAGTATGGGGGAAGTGGGAGCGGGCCAAGAGACCCAGTACTTC,CASSMGEVGAGQETQYF